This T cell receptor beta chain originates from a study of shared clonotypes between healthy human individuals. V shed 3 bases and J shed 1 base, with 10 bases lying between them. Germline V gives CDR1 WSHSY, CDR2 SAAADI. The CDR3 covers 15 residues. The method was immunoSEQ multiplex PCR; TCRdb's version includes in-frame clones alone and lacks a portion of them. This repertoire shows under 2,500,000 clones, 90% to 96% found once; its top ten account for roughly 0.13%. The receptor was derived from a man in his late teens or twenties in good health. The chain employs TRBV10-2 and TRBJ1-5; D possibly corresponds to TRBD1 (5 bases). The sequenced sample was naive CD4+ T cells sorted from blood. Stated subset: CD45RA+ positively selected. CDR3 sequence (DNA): TGCGCCAGCAGTGATGGCAGGGAAAGCAATCAGCCCCAGCATTTT. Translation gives CASSDGRESNQPQHF.